These 18 T cell receptor beta chains originate from one sample sequenced in a study of blood T cell repertoires in COVID-19. This table comes from immunoSEQ multiplex PCR, and its TCRdb copy is limited to in-frame clones, with some not included. The table lists about 140,000 clones, 87% of them singletons, with 3.5% to 5.5% in the top ten. The sequencing sample was made of peripheral blood. The origin of the receptors is a woman aged 40-49 years with acute or convalescent COVID-19.

This clone came up a few times. The V gene is TRBV2, the J gene TRBJ2-1; 9 bases match TRBD2. V shed 9 bases and J 6 bases; nucleotides not matched to a gene: 6. The CDR3 sequence is 13 residues long. Germline V CDR1 and CDR2: SNHLY, FYNNEI. The CDR3 here is CASGTSRGNEQFF. As DNA, the CDR3 is TGTGCCAGTGGGACTAGCAGGGGCAATGAGCAGTTCTTC.

The chain has TRBV6-5 and TRBJ1-2; 8 bases match TRBD1. Germline-derived CDR1 and CDR2 are MNHEY and SVGAGI. The CDR3 is 13 amino acids. The J segment lost 7 bases and the V segment lost 2 bases, leaving 3 bases of the junction unmatched. In DNA form, the CDR3 reads TGTGCCAGCAGTTACCGCGACAGGGGTGGCTACACCTTC. Amino acids: CASSYRDRGGYTF.

This chain joins TRBV28 and TRBJ2-7; 7 bases agree with TRBD2. This CDR3 is built from 15 residues. The germline V gene encodes CDR1 MDHEN and CDR2 SYDVKM. V shed 3 bases and J 3 bases; nucleotides not matched to a gene: 8. The CDR3 reads CASSFAQRGFYEQYF. The CDR3 DNA reads TGTGCCAGCAGTTTTGCCCAGCGGGGATTCTACGAGCAGTACTTC.

The chain is built from TRBV10-2 and TRBJ2-3; 10 bases are a match to TRBD2. The CDR3 covers 16 residues. The trim removed 7 bases at V and 2 bases at J, leaving 9 bases unmatched. Germline V gives CDR1 WSHSY, CDR2 SAAADI. The CDR3 protein is CASTLMLAGATDTQYF. In nucleotides, the CDR3 is TGCGCCAGCACCCTGATGCTAGCGGGAGCCACAGATACGCAGTATTTT.

V usage is TRBV5-4 and J usage is TRBJ2-1, with TRBD2 matching 7 bases. J lost 9 bases, V lost 3 bases, and 6 bases had no gene match. The germline CDR1 and CDR2 sequences are SGHNT and YYREEE (reference sequence). The CDR3 covers 13 residues. Here the CDR3 reads CASSSLGTIEQFF. DNA for the CDR3: TGTGCCAGCAGCTCCCTGGGGACTATTGAGCAGTTCTTC. Full variable domain (remainder filled in from reference TRBV5-4 and TRBJ2-1): ETGVTQSPTHLIKTRGQQVTLRCSSQSGHNTVSWYQQALGQGPQFIFQYYREEENGRGNFPPRFSGLQFPNYSSELNVNALELDDSALYLCASSSLGTIEQFFGPGTRLTVL.

The V and J genes are TRBV30 and TRBJ1-1; D is unclear. CDR1 GTSNPN and CDR2 SVGIG come from the germline V gene (reference sequence). CDR3 size: 15 residues. V lost 1 base and J lost 4, with 16 bases in between. DNA of the CDR3: TGTGCCTGGAGTGACCCAGCTTTGGGCCGCACTGAAGCTTTCTTT. This encodes CAWSDPALGRTEAFF.

This chain uses TRBV6-2 or TRBV6-3 with TRBJ2-5; 13 bases match TRBD2. Unmatched junction bases numbered 4, after V lost 4 bases and J lost 2 bases. CDR3 length: 16 amino acids. Germline V gene lookup returns CDR1 MNHEY and CDR2 SVGEGT. The CDR3 reads CASSSETSGRQETQYF. The CDR3 nucleotides read TGTGCCAGCAGTTCAGAGACTAGCGGGAGGCAAGAGACCCAGTACTTC.

The rearrangement joins TRBV7-8 to TRBJ1-5; 7 bases are shared with TRBD1. CDR3 length: 14 residues. The trim removed 6 bases at V and 4 bases at J, leaving 6 bases unmatched. Germline lookup yields CDR1 SGHVS and CDR2 FQNEAQ. DNA for the CDR3: TGTGCCAGCAGTAAAACAGGGGAAAATCAGCCCCAGCATTTT. It specifies CASSKTGENQPQHF.

The chain recombines TRBV4-3 with TRBJ1-1; 7 bases align to TRBD1. Looked up from germline, CDR1 is LGHNA and CDR2 is YSLEER. Losses at the gene ends were 1 base for V and 3 bases for J; bases not matched to a gene: 8. The CDR3 has 16 amino acids. This CDR3 is CASSQVQGVRDTEAFF. The CDR3 coding sequence is TGCGCCAGCAGCCAAGTGCAGGGGGTTCGGGACACTGAAGCTTTCTTT.

The chain couples TRBV4-3 to TRBJ1-6; tentatively, D is TRBD1 (5 bases). This CDR3 has 16 amino acids. Germline assignment: CDR1 LGHNA and CDR2 YSLEER. V shed 0 bases and J shed 8 bases, with 14 bases lying between them. The CDR3 bases are TGCGCCAGCAGCCAAGATGAGAGACAGCTCTATTCACCCCTCCACTTT. Translated: CASSQDERQLYSPLHF.

V is TRBV30 and J is TRBJ1-4, with D unresolved. CDR1 GTSNPN and CDR2 SVGIG come from the germline V gene (reference sequence). The CDR3 is made up of 15 amino acids. V was cut by 3 bases and J by 1 base, with 12 bases left in between. The CDR3 nucleotides are TGTGCCTGGAGCGCCGGTCCCAAAACTAATGAAAAACTGTTTTTT. Encoded protein: CAWSAGPKTNEKLFF.

The chain has TRBV9 and TRBJ2-1, with D possibly matching TRBD2 (6 bases). Germline loops: CDR1 SGDLS, CDR2 YYNGEE. V lost 4 bases to trimming and J lost 1 base, with 12 bases between them. The CDR3 spans 15 residues. The CDR3 region is CASSPGTGSYNEQFF. The DNA for the CDR3 is TGTGCCAGCAGCCCCGGGACTGGATCCTACAATGAGCAGTTCTTC.

Comment on this clone: This sample includes further DNA sequences coding for the same CDR3. The gene calls are TRBV27 and TRBJ1-2; D is perhaps TRBD1 (5 bases). Per the germline V gene, CDR1 is MNHEY and CDR2 is SMNVEV (reference sequence). Trimming cost V 5 bases and J 4 bases, with 11 bases left between them. The CDR3 is 13 residues long. CDR3 coding DNA: TGTGCCAGCAGTCTAGACAGTGGCTATGGCTACACCTTC. It specifies CASSLDSGYGYTF.

J is TRBJ2-5 and V is TRBV24-1; perhaps TRBD1 as D (5 bases). V dropped 3 bases and J dropped 5 bases, with 15 bases sitting between them. Germline assignment: CDR1 KGHDR and CDR2 SFDVKD. The CDR3 sequence is 15 residues long. The CDR3 coding sequence is TGTGCCACCAGTGATCCCGTTGACAGCTTCGAGACCCAGTACTTC. The encoded protein is CATSDPVDSFETQYF.

V usage is TRBV20-1 and J usage is TRBJ2-7, with 8 bases fitting TRBD2. The CDR3 spans 11 residues. Germline CDR1 reads DFQATT; CDR2 reads SNEGSKA (reference sequence). V shed 3 bases and J 7 bases; nucleotides not matched to a gene: 2. This chain's CDR3 is CSARASGEQYF. The CDR3 DNA follows: TGCAGTGCTAGGGCTAGCGGGGAGCAGTACTTC.

This clone was found a few times. The V gene is TRBV10-3, the J gene TRBJ2-2; TRBD1 agrees at 8 bases. Germline V gene lookup returns CDR1 ENHRY and CDR2 SYGVKD. The CDR3 has 14 amino acids. After removal of 7 bases from V and 6 bases from J, the junction contained 7 bases not matched to a gene. CDR3 residues: CAINQGAKSGELFF. CDR3 nucleotide sequence: TGTGCCATCAATCAGGGGGCGAAATCCGGGGAGCTGTTTTTT.

The J gene is TRBJ2-1, the V gene TRBV19; 10 positions agree with TRBD2. V shed 3 bases and J 4 bases; nucleotides not matched to a gene: 3. Germline CDR1 and CDR2: LNHDA and SQIVND (reference sequence). The CDR3 is 15 residues long. CDR3 sequence: CASSIEAGGYNEQFF. Here the CDR3 DNA reads TGTGCCAGTAGTATCGAAGCGGGAGGGTACAATGAGCAGTTCTTC.

The chain employs TRBV19 and TRBJ2-6; D is perhaps TRBD2 (5 bases). V lost 11 bases and J 0 bases, leaving 8 bases between the germline ends. Germline V lookup: CDR1 LNHDA, CDR2 SQIVND (reference sequence). The length of the CDR3 is 13 residues. The chain's CDR3 is CASGGSGANVLTF. The CDR3 nucleotides are TGTGCCTCCGGAGGCTCTGGGGCCAACGTCCTGACTTTC.